This passage covers 27 T cell receptor beta chains from one sample sequenced in a study of blood T cell repertoires in COVID-19. Clones were read by immunoSEQ multiplex PCR, and TCRdb kept only the in-frame ones, dropping some. The repertoire holds about 350,000 clones, with over 75% as singletons. The specimen sequenced was PBMCs or T cells enriched from blood (not recorded which). Every receptor here comes from a woman younger than 45 who had recovered from COVID-19.

The V and J genes are TRBV11-2 and TRBJ2-1; the match to TRBD2 covers 10 bases. Germline CDR1 SGHAT, CDR2 FQNNGV. The CDR3 has 18 residues. Losses at the gene ends were 4 bases for V and 0 bases for J; bases not matched to a gene: 9. The CDR3 is CASSSFSGRLSSYNEQFF. The CDR3 coding sequence is TGTGCCAGCAGCTCGTTTAGCGGGAGGTTAAGCTCCTACAATGAGCAGTTCTTC.

The rearrangement uses TRBV11-2 and TRBJ2-5; D gene uncertain. This CDR3 is built from 14 residues. V lost 1 base and J 4 bases, leaving 10 bases between the germline ends. Germline V lookup: CDR1 SGHAT, CDR2 FQNNGV. In nucleotides, the CDR3 is TGTGCCAGCAGCTTAGGGCAGGCCGGAGAGACCCAGTACTTC. Protein product: CASSLGQAGETQYF.

V and J are TRBV10-3 and TRBJ1-1; unclear D gene. Germline loops: CDR1 ENHRY, CDR2 SYGVKD. The V and J ends lost 6 bases and 1 base respectively, with 3 bases between them. The CDR3 totals 11 residues. The CDR3 DNA reads as TGTGCCATCAGCCAGAACACTGAAGCTTTCTTT. This encodes CAISQNTEAFF.

The J gene is TRBJ2-3, the V gene TRBV14; TRBD2 matches 12 bases. This CDR3 contains 18 residues. The V and J ends lost 5 bases and 2 bases, in that order; junction bases with no gene match: 11. Germline CDR1 is SGHDN and CDR2 is FVKESK. The CDR3 nucleotides are TGTGCCAGCAGCGAAAATATCGGACTAGCGGGATTCACAGATACGCAGTATTTT. Translated, it gives CASSENIGLAGFTDTQYF.

CDR3 residues: CASRLDSGNTIYF. Here the CDR3 DNA reads TGCGCCAGCAGGTTAGACTCTGGAAACACCATATATTTT. The genes are TRBV5-1 and TRBJ1-3; no clear D gene. This CDR3 has 13 amino acids. Germline loops: CDR1 SGHRS, CDR2 YFSETQ. Trimming left V 5 bases short and J 0 bases short, with 6 bases between.

V gene TRBV30 combines with J gene TRBJ2-4; 10 positions match TRBD1. With 5 bases clipped from V and 4 bases from J, the junction kept 8 bases outside the gene matches. CDR3 size: 15 residues. Germline V gene sequence: CDR1 GTSNPN, CDR2 SVGIG (reference sequence). As DNA, the CDR3 is TGTGCCTGGCGGGACAGGGGAGGTTCGAAAAACATTCAGTACTTC. This translates into CAWRDRGGSKNIQYF.

The V and J genes are TRBV11-2 and TRBJ2-1; D perhaps matches TRBD2 (5 bases). CDR3 length: 15 amino acids. V lost 2 bases, J lost 7 bases, and 15 bases lay in between. Germline CDR1 is SGHAT and CDR2 is FQNNGV. CDR3 loop: CASSLTPGWMNEQFF. DNA of the CDR3: TGTGCCAGCAGCTTAACCCCGGGGTGGATGAATGAGCAGTTCTTC.

This chain joins TRBV7-2 and TRBJ2-1; 8 bases match TRBD2. In germline, CDR1 is SGHTA, CDR2 FQGNSA. V lost 6 bases, J lost 4 bases, and 11 bases stayed unmatched. The CDR3 is 16 amino acids. CDR3 amino acids: CASSILADLSYNEQFF. The CDR3 DNA reads TGTGCCAGCAGTATACTAGCGGATTTAAGTTACAATGAGCAGTTCTTC.

The chain uses TRBV29-1 and TRBJ2-7; no firm D call. Germline lookup yields CDR1 SQVTM and CDR2 ANQGSEA. The CDR3 contains 10 residues. Trimming took off 4 bases at V and 5 bases at J, with 6 bases between the two ends. The CDR3 loop is CSVGSDEQYF. The CDR3 coding sequence is TGCAGCGTTGGTTCAGACGAGCAGTACTTC.

This clone has just one count. The chain has TRBV6-5 and TRBJ2-7; D might be TRBD1 (6 bases). The V gene lost 6 bases and the J gene lost 2 bases, with 17 bases spanning the gap. The CDR3 is made up of 15 amino acids. CDR1 is MNHEY and CDR2 is SVGAGI in the germline V gene. As DNA, the CDR3 is TGTGCCAGCAGAGACCAGACAGGCCCTACCTACGAGCAGTACTTC. Its protein is CASRDQTGPTYEQYF.

This clone was recorded only once. This chain links TRBV2 with TRBJ2-7; D unclear. The CDR3 has 13 amino acids. The germline V gene encodes CDR1 SNHLY and CDR2 FYNNEI. The V gene lost 5 bases and the J gene lost 4 bases, with 12 bases spanning the gap. The CDR3 coding sequence is TGTGCCAGCAGTTCTGACTCCTATTACGAGCAGTACTTC. Translated, it gives CASSSDSYYEQYF.

V and J are TRBV5-1 and TRBJ2-7, with TRBD1 identical over 7 bases. The CDR3 is made up of 14 amino acids. Germline V gene lookup returns CDR1 SGHRS and CDR2 YFSETQ. V trimming: 2 bases; J trimming: 3 bases; junction bases outside the gene matches: 5. The CDR3 region is CASSFPGQNYEQYF. The CDR3 nucleotides read TGCGCCAGCAGCTTCCCGGGACAGAACTACGAGCAGTACTTC.

This rearrangement joins TRBV30 to TRBJ1-3; D gene uncertain. Trimming removed 4 bases from V and 0 bases from J, with 4 bases in between. Germline assignment: CDR1 GTSNPN and CDR2 SVGIG (reference sequence). The CDR3 length is 12 residues. CDR3 sequence reads: CAWISSGNTIYF. DNA of the CDR3: TGTGCCTGGATATCCTCTGGAAACACCATATATTTT.

J is TRBJ2-1 and V is TRBV4-1; 8 bases are shared with TRBD1. The CDR3 is 14 amino acids. CDR1 is MGHRA and CDR2 is YSYEKL in the germline V gene. V dropped 3 bases and J dropped 8; count of bases not matched to a gene: 6. The CDR3 reads CASSHLDRAHEQFF. The CDR3 nucleotides read TGCGCCAGCAGCCACCTGGACAGGGCCCATGAGCAGTTCTTC.

CDR3 sequence: CASSVGTSFRYGYTF. CDR3 in DNA: TGTGCCAGCAGCGTAGGGACAAGCTTTCGGTATGGCTACACCTTC. The rearrangement uses TRBV9 and TRBJ1-2; TRBD1 might be the D (5 bases). Trimming took 0 bases from V and 5 from J, leaving 14 bases between them. This CDR3 is built from 15 residues. The germline V gene encodes CDR1 SGDLS and CDR2 YYNGEE.

The V call is TRBV9, the J call TRBJ1-6; no firm D call. V was pared by 0 bases and J by 0 bases, with 4 bases between. The germline V gene encodes CDR1 SGDLS and CDR2 YYNGEE. This CDR3 has 15 residues. The CDR3 reads CASSVDSSYNSPLHF. For the CDR3, the DNA is TGTGCCAGCAGCGTAGACAGCTCCTATAATTCACCCCTCCACTTT.

The CDR3, as DNA: TGTGCCAGCAGCTCACCGGGACTAGCGGGAGGGACCGGGGAGCTGTTTTTT. It translates to CASSSPGLAGGTGELFF. J is TRBJ2-2 and V is TRBV7-8; the match to TRBD2 covers 16 bases. The CDR3 contains 17 residues. Trimming took 4 bases from V and 5 from J; bases not matched to a gene: 4. Germline CDR1 is SGHVS and CDR2 is FQNEAQ.

The rearrangement links TRBV24-1 to TRBJ1-1; D unresolved. The germline V and J ends were trimmed by 2 bases and 0 bases, with 9 bases remaining between them. This CDR3 contains 15 residues. Per the germline V gene, CDR1 is KGHDR and CDR2 is SFDVKD. CDR3 bases: TGTGCCACCAGTGATTCGGAGTCCATGAACACTGAAGCTTTCTTT. It translates to CATSDSESMNTEAFF.

This sequence joins TRBV7-2 and TRBJ1-4; D is possibly TRBD1 (5 bases). From germline, CDR1 is SGHTA and CDR2 FQGNSA. Between the trimmed V and J ends, which lost 5 bases and 8 bases, there was a span of 15 bases. The CDR3 loop spans 14 amino acids. CDR3 sequence reads: CASSPDGGGEKLFF. CDR3 DNA sequence: TGTGCCAGCAGCCCGGACGGGGGGGGAGAAAAACTGTTTTTT.

The chain employs TRBV9 and TRBJ2-3; 12 positions agree with TRBD2. CDR1 is SGDLS, CDR2 YYNGEE, per germline. J lost 2 bases, V lost 0 bases, and 1 base had no gene match. This CDR3 contains 16 residues. CDR3 DNA sequence: TGTGCCAGCAGCGTAGGGACTAGCGGGAACACAGATACGCAGTATTTT. This codes for CASSVGTSGNTDTQYF.

V usage is TRBV11-2 and J usage is TRBJ1-3, with 7 positions matching TRBD1. CDR1 and CDR2 (germline): SGHAT, FQNNGV. The CDR3 has 18 amino acids. The V gene end was trimmed by 5 bases and the J gene end by 4 bases; junction bases not matched to a gene: 17. The CDR3 DNA is TGTGCCAGCAGCCCCCGACCCCCGATACAGGGGAACGGAAACACCATATATTTT. It encodes CASSPRPPIQGNGNTIYF.

This chain connects TRBV9 to TRBJ2-6, with D unresolved. This CDR3 has 17 amino acids. Germline loops: CDR1 SGDLS, CDR2 YYNGEE. V dropped 2 bases and J dropped 0 bases, with 12 bases sitting between them. The CDR3 region has the DNA TGTGCCAGCAGCGTGATGTCTAGTAACTCTGGGGCCAACGTCCTGACTTTC. This sequence encodes CASSVMSSNSGANVLTF.

The chain has TRBV7-8 and TRBJ1-4; TRBD1 might be the D (5 bases). Looked up from germline, CDR1 is SGHVS and CDR2 is FQNEAQ. The CDR3 loop spans 18 amino acids. Trimming pared 5 bases from V and 4 bases from J, leaving 23 bases between. CDR3 loop: CASSRSGAAKGYNEKLFF. The CDR3 DNA is TGTGCCAGCAGCCGCTCTGGGGCAGCCAAAGGATATAATGAAAAACTGTTTTTT.

V and J are TRBV7-8 and TRBJ1-2; D is undetermined. CDR1 and CDR2 from the germline V gene are SGHVS and FQNEAQ. V was trimmed by 1 base and J by 3 bases, leaving 12 bases between them. The CDR3 runs 15 residues. The CDR3 sequence: CASSLGPKGDYGYTF. CDR3 DNA sequence: TGTGCCAGCAGCTTAGGGCCTAAAGGAGACTATGGCTACACCTTC. Based on the CDR3 plus reference TRBV7-8 and TRBJ1-2, the full variable domain is GAGVSQSPRYKVAKRGQDVALRCDPISGHVSLFWYQQALGQGPEFLTYFQNEAQLDKSGLPSDRFFAERPEGSVSTLKIQRTQQEDSAVYLCASSLGPKGDYGYTFGSGTRLTVV.

For this clone: This sample also contains other DNA sequences that code for the same CDR3. The chain couples TRBV18 to TRBJ1-2; D might be TRBD1 (6 bases). Between the trimmed V and J ends, which lost 3 bases and 5 bases, there was a span of 10 bases. CDR1 is KGHSH and CDR2 is LQKENI in the germline V gene. The CDR3 length is 13 residues. The CDR3 here is CASSPGDNYGYTF. The CDR3 nucleotides are TGTGCCAGCTCACCGGGGGACAATTATGGCTACACCTTC.

V and J are TRBV7-6 and TRBJ1-5; 9 nucleotides align to TRBD1. The CDR3 has 15 residues. Germline-derived CDR1 and CDR2 are SGHVS and FNYEAQ. V dropped 1 base and J dropped 7; count of bases not matched to a gene: 5. The CDR3 loop is CASSLDGTGLQPQHF. The CDR3 DNA reads as TGTGCCAGCAGCTTAGATGGGACAGGGTTGCAGCCCCAGCATTTT.

V and J are TRBV28 and TRBJ2-2; D remains ambiguous. The CDR3 is 14 residues long. Germline V CDR1 and CDR2: MDHEN, SYDVKM. V lost 5 bases and J lost 5, with 12 bases in between. CDR3 sequence: CASSIPQATGELFF. DNA of the CDR3: TGTGCCAGCAGTATCCCCCAGGCGACCGGGGAGCTGTTTTTT.